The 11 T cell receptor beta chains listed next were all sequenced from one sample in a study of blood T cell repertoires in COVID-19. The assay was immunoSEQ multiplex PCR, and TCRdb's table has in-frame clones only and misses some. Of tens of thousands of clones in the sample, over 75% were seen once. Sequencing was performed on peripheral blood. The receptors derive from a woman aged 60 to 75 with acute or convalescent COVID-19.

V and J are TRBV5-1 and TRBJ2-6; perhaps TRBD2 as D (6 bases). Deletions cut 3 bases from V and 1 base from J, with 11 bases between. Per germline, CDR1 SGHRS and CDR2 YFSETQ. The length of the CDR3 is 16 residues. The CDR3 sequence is CASSSGRGSGANVLTF. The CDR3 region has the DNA TGCGCCAGCAGCTCTGGACGGGGGTCTGGGGCCAACGTCCTGACTTTC.

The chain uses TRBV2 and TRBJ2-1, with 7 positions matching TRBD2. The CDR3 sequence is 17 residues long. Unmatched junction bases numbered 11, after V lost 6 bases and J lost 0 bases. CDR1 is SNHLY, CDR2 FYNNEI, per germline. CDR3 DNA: TGTGCCAGCAGACGCTCTAGCGGCTATAACTCCTACAATGAGCAGTTCTTC. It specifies CASRRSSGYNSYNEQFF.

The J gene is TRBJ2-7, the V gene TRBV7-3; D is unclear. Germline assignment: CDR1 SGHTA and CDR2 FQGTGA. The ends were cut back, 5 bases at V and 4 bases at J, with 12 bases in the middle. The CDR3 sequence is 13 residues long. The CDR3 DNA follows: TGTGCCAGCAGCATCCGTGGGCGTTACGAGCAGTACGTC. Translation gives CASSIRGRYEQYV.

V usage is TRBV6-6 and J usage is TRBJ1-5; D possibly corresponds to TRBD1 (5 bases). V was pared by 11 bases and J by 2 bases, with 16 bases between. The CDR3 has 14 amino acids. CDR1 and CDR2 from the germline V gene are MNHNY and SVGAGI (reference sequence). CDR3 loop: CASLGVGGNQPQHF. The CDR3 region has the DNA TGTGCCTCGTTAGGGGTCGGCGGCAATCAGCCCCAGCATTTT.

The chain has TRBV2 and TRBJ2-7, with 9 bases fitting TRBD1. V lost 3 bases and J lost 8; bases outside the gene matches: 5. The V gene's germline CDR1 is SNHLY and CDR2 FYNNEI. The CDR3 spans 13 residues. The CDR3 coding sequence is TGTGCCAGCAGTGAGGGGACAGGGATACAGCAGTACGTC. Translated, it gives CASSEGTGIQQYV.

CDR3 amino acids: CASSEGGGGIYNEQFF. The CDR3 bases are TGCGCCAGCAGTGAGGGGGGCGGGGGAATCTACAATGAGCAGTTCTTC. The chain uses TRBV10-1 and TRBJ2-1; a weak D match, TRBD2 (7 bases). The CDR3 totals 16 residues. Germline V lookup: CDR1 WNHNN, CDR2 SYGVQD (reference sequence). The V gene lost 2 bases and the J gene lost 3 bases, with 14 bases spanning the gap.

Here the CDR3 reads CASSLRGGLAGGNEQFF. As DNA, the CDR3 is TGCGCCAGCAGCCTTCGGGGTGGACTAGCGGGAGGAAATGAGCAGTTCTTC. This sequence joins TRBV5-1 and TRBJ2-1, with 14 bases aligning to TRBD2. The CDR3 is 17 residues long. Trimming cost V 4 bases and J 7 bases; bases outside gene matches: 10. The germline V gene encodes CDR1 SGHRS and CDR2 YFSETQ.

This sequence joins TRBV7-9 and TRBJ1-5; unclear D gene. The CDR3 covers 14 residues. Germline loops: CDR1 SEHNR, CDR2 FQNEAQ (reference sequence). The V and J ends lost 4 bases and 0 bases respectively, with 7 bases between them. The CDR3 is CASSSTGSNQPQHF. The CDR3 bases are TGTGCCAGCAGCTCGACGGGTAGCAATCAGCCCCAGCATTTT.

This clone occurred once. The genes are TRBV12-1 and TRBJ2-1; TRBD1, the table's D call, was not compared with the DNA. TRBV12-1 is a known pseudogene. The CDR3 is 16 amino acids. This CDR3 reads CASSARDRGPYNEQFF. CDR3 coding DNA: TGTGCCAGCAGCGCCCGGGACAGGGGCCCCTACAATGAGCAGTTCTTC.

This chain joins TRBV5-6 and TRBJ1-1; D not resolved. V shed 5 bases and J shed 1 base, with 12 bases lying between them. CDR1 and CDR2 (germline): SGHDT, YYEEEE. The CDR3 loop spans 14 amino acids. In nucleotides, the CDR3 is TGTGCCAGCAGTGAGGCCCTAGGGAACACTGAAGCTTTCTTT. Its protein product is CASSEALGNTEAFF.

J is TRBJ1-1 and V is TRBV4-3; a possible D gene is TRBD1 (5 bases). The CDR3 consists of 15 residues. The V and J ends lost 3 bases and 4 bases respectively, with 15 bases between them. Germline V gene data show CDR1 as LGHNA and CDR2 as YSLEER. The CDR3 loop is CASSQFSGRRTEAFF. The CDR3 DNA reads TGCGCCAGCAGCCAGTTTTCAGGGAGGCGCACTGAAGCTTTCTTT.